This T cell receptor (beta chain) was captured in a study of blood T cell repertoires in COVID-19. Germline CDR1 and CDR2: SGHRS and YFSETQ. J gave up 5 bases and V 4 bases, and 6 bases lay outside the gene matches. The CDR3 has 14 residues. Per the original methods: Nucleated cell counts were estimated from reference gene primer amplification. The table came from immunoSEQ multiplex PCR; TCRdb's copy has only in-frame clones and leaves some out. That table furnishes V, J and clone size, whereas the DNA furnished D and trimming. The data hold some 120,000 clones, with 75% to 90% observed a single time.

The sample was peripheral blood. This TCR derives from a man in his sixties or seventies with acute or convalescent COVID-19. This chain uses TRBV5-1 with TRBJ1-1, with TRBD1 identical over 9 bases. The CDR3 protein is CASSRTQGATEAFF. The CDR3 region has the DNA TGCGCCAGCAGCCGTACACAGGGGGCAACTGAAGCTTTCTTT.